A selection of T cell receptor beta chains follows, all from one sample in a study of vaccination effects on CD4 cells after COVID-19. Antigens of these TCRs are unknown. Generated by immunoSEQ multiplex PCR, the TCRdb table keeps only in-frame clones and is missing some. The table lists approximately 60,000 clones, more than 60% of them singletons, with under 30% in the top ten. Sequenced material: CD4+ T cells from PBMCs cultured without peptide, taken before COVID-19 vaccination. The receptors here all came from a human donor who had a prior SARS-CoV-2 infection. Both conserved end residues are part of each CDR3. A D gene is named only where the DNA matches it firmly. Only part of the rows carry a size: once, few, many, or a class if the clone is expanded.

v_gene	abundance	d_gene	j_gene	CDR3aa	CDR3nt
TRBV27	many	.	TRBJ1-2	CASKPNRDPNLNYGYTF	TGTGCCAGCAAACCTAACAGGGACCCCAACCTTAACTATGGCTACACCTTC
TRBV11-2	few	.	TRBJ2-3	CASSLESFSLLAGTDTQYF	TGTGCCAGCAGCTTAGAGTCTTTCTCCCTATTAGCGGGCACAGATACGCAGTATTTT
TRBV7-6	.	TRBD1	TRBJ2-1	CASSARDREGVSEQFF	TGTGCCAGCAGCGCGCGGGACAGGGAGGGAGTTAGTGAGCAGTTCTTC
TRBV5-1	.	TRBD1	TRBJ1-1	CASSRRTGDTEAFF	TGCGCCAGCAGCCGTAGGACAGGGGACACTGAAGCTTTCTTT
TRBV29-1	few	.	TRBJ1-2	CSVVPWPQGLNNGYTF	TGCAGCGTTGTTCCCTGGCCGCAAGGTCTGAATAATGGCTACACCTTC
TRBV6-5	.	.	TRBJ2-3	CASSYDYATDTQYF	TGTGCCAGCAGTTACGACTATGCGACAGATACGCAGTATTTT
TRBV12-3/TRBV12-4	.	.	TRBJ2-1	CASSQAQRVEQFF	TGTGCCAGCAGTCAAGCCCAGCGGGTCGAGCAGTTCTTC
TRBV10-3	.	TRBD1	TRBJ1-5	CATQGDSNQPQHF	TGTGCCACCCAGGGGGATAGCAATCAGCCCCAGCATTTT
TRBV18	.	.	TRBJ2-7	CASSSLGPGVSYEQYF	TGTGCCAGCTCATCCCTCGGGCCGGGAGTATCCTACGAGCAGTACTTC
TRBV3-1/TRBV3-2	.	.	TRBJ1-6	CASSQGLGPYNSPLHF	TGTGCCAGCAGCCAAGGTTTAGGGCCTTATAATTCACCCCTCCACTTT
TRBV12-3/TRBV12-4	.	.	TRBJ2-3	CASSSMATQYF	TGTGCCAGCAGTTCGATGGCGACGCAGTATTTT
TRBV7-9	.	.	TRBJ1-1	CASSSNKEMNTEAFF	TGTGCCAGCAGCTCAAACAAGGAAATGAACACTGAAGCTTTCTTT
TRBV30	few	TRBD2	TRBJ2-7	CAWRPPGTRANYEQYF	TGTGCCTGGAGACCACCGGGGACTAGGGCGAACTACGAGCAGTACTTC
TRBV6-6	.	TRBD1	TRBJ1-1	CASKWDRVSNTEAFF	TGTGCCAGCAAGTGGGACAGGGTCTCGAACACTGAAGCTTTCTTT
TRBV5-4	.	.	TRBJ2-7	CASSLGEHEVYEQYF	TGTGCCAGCAGCTTGGGAGAACACGAAGTCTACGAGCAGTACTTC
TRBV2	.	TRBD2	TRBJ2-1	CANSLAGGLGEQFF	TGTGCCAACTCCCTAGCGGGGGGGCTCGGTGAGCAGTTCTTC
TRBV19	.	.	TRBJ1-5	CASSDPRGGSYSNQPQHF	TGTGCCAGTAGCGATCCCCGTGGGGGGAGCTATAGCAATCAGCCCCAGCATTTT
TRBV10-1	few	TRBD2	TRBJ2-7	CASSEAPIVAGPSSYEQYF	TGCGCCAGCAGTGAGGCCCCTATCGTAGCGGGCCCTAGCTCCTACGAGCAGTACTTC
TRBV19	.	.	TRBJ2-3	CASSTQRSSTDTQYF	TGTGCCAGTAGTACCCAGCGGTCTAGCACAGATACGCAGTATTTT
TRBV19	few	TRBD1	TRBJ2-7	CASSISGQGSYEQYF	TGTGCCAGTAGTATCTCGGGACAGGGATCCTACGAGCAGTACTTC
TRBV7-9	.	.	TRBJ1-2	CASSSPTTGYTF	TGTGCCAGCAGCTCCCCGACCACTGGTTACACCTTC
TRBV5-1	.	.	TRBJ2-5	CASSITPGREETQYF	TGCGCCAGCAGCATTACGCCGGGACGGGAAGAGACCCAGTACTTC
TRBV4-3	.	TRBD1	TRBJ1-4	CASSQGSGTDNEKLFF	TGCGCCAGCAGCCAAGGATCCGGGACAGATAATGAAAAACTGTTTTTT
TRBV9	.	.	TRBJ1-2	CASSVGGMRNYGYTF	TGTGCCAGCAGCGTAGGAGGGATGAGGAACTATGGCTACACCTTC
TRBV2	few	.	TRBJ1-1	CASSVMGNTEAFF	TGTGCCAGCAGTGTAATGGGGAACACTGAAGCTTTCTTT
TRBV5-8	.	TRBD1	TRBJ2-1	CASSLAGDRGGNEQFF	TGTGCCAGCAGCTTGGCCGGGGACAGGGGTGGGAATGAGCAGTTCTTC
TRBV9	once	.	TRBJ2-7	CASSVAGQGNEQYF	TGTGCCAGCAGCGTAGCCGGGCAAGGGAACGAGCAGTACTTC
TRBV5-4	once	.	TRBJ2-7	CASSLEPLSSYEQYF	TGTGCCAGCAGCTTGGAACCTCTTAGCTCCTACGAGCAGTACTTC
TRBV24-1	.	.	TRBJ1-1	CATSDPGLQEAFF	TGTGCCACCAGTGACCCCGGGTTGCAAGAAGCTTTCTTT
TRBV5-4	.	TRBD1	TRBJ1-1	CASSHRDRGNTEAFF	TGTGCCAGCAGCCACCGGGACAGAGGAAACACTGAAGCTTTCTTT
TRBV5-6	.	.	TRBJ1-1	CASSLKNTEAFF	TGTGCCAGCAGCTTGAAGAACACTGAAGCTTTCTTT
TRBV19	.	.	TRBJ2-5	CASSIQWGWRETQYF	TGTGCCAGTAGTATTCAGTGGGGGTGGCGGGAGACCCAGTACTTC
TRBV6-5	.	TRBD1	TRBJ2-6	CASSYSTGDGANVLTF	TGTGCCAGCAGTTACTCGACAGGGGATGGGGCCAACGTCCTGACTTTC
TRBV5-5	.	.	TRBJ1-5	CASSTGGNQPQHF	TGTGCCAGTTCAACAGGCGGCAATCAGCCCCAGCATTTT
TRBV5-1	.	TRBD1	TRBJ2-5	CASSSGQGTETQYF	TGCGCCAGCAGCTCGGGACAGGGGACAGAGACCCAGTACTTC
TRBV9	.	.	TRBJ2-3	CASSAGTSTTDTQYF	TGTGCCAGCAGCGCAGGGACTTCGACCACAGATACGCAGTATTTT
TRBV2	.	.	TRBJ2-7	CASSRDGAGYEQYF	TGTGCCAGCAGTCGGGACGGTGCGGGCTACGAGCAGTACTTC
TRBV6-1	once	.	TRBJ1-5	CASSEAPRGSQPQHF	TGTGCCAGCAGTGAAGCCCCCCGGGGGAGTCAGCCCCAGCATTTT
TRBV4-2	.	TRBD2	TRBJ2-3	CASSQVETSGTSTDTQYF	TGTGCCAGCAGCCAAGTGGAGACTAGCGGGACCTCCACAGATACGCAGTATTTT
TRBV2	few	.	TRBJ2-5	CASSPRETQYF	TGTGCCAGCAGCCCTCGGGAGACCCAGTACTTC
TRBV6-5	few	.	TRBJ1-5	CASRREVNQPQHF	TGTGCCAGCAGACGGGAGGTCAATCAGCCCCAGCATTTT
TRBV5-1	.	TRBD2	TRBJ2-7	CASGRDSYEQYF	TGCGCGAGCGGGAGGGATTCCTACGAGCAGTACTTC